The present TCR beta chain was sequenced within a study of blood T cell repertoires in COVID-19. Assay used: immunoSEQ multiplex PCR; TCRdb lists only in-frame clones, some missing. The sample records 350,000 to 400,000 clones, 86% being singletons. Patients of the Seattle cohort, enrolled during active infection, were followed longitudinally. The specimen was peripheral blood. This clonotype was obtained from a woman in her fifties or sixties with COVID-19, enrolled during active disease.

The CDR3 spells CASSLAMGLGYTF. The CDR3 DNA sequence: TGTGCCAGCAGCTTAGCTATGGGGCTTGGCTACACCTTC. The rearrangement uses TRBV7-9 and TRBJ1-2, with TRBD1 as a possible D gene (5 bases). Per the germline V gene, CDR1 is SEHNR and CDR2 is FQNEAQ (reference sequence). This CDR3 has 13 residues. Trimming cost V 0 bases and J 7 bases, with 9 bases left between them.